The clone carrying this T cell receptor (beta chain) has a count of ten or more. Its target is unknown. TCRdb processed the reads anew with MiXCR; each CDR3 protein has one entry. The profile covers around 530,000 distinct CDR3 sequences, with about 30% appearing a single time and roughly 13% taken by the ten largest. This entry is derived from a study of T cell repertoires in cytomegalovirus infection. Study summary: An indication of both CMV infection and matching HLA type came from public TCR beta signatures.

Trimming left V 5 bases short and J 4 bases short, with 18 bases between. Looked up from germline, CDR1 is SGHVS and CDR2 is FQNEAQ. The CDR3 runs 16 residues. Study-wide results and limits: Public TCR beta family frequency separated CMV-and-HLA carriers, including in an independent cohort. The response measured ex vivo was dominated by TCR beta clonotypes (HLA-C-restricted and CMV-specific).

The receptor comes from a human donor in good health (CMV status not recorded). Some clones in this sample may be carry-over from other donors' samples. V gene TRBV7-8 combines with J gene TRBJ1-3, with D uncertain. Sequencing was performed on PBMCs. The CDR3: CASSPVLGWGGNTIYF. The CDR3 DNA follows: TGTGCCAGCAGCCCCGTCCTAGGCTGGGGAGGAAACACCATATATTTT.